This T cell receptor (beta chain) was sequenced during a study of preoperative IRX-2 immunotherapy in early breast cancer. Data came from immunoSEQ multiplex PCR; TCRdb stores just in-frame clones and leaves some out. The sample lists under 11,000 clones, around 85% occurring once. Treatment here: preoperative locoregional IRX-2 cytokine immunotherapy. Preoperative locoregional IRX-2 cytokine immunotherapy was tested in the phase Ib source study. In this sample, this clone turned up a few times. The V gene lost 1 base and the J gene lost 0 bases, with 10 bases spanning the gap. This CDR3 is built from 16 residues. The V gene's germline CDR1 is LNHDA and CDR2 SQIVND (reference sequence).

This clonotype was obtained from a human donor with breast cancer. The chain links TRBV19 to TRBJ2-1; TRBD2 might be the D (6 bases). The starting material was lymph node tissue, obtained before IRX-2 immunotherapy. The CDR3, as DNA: TGTGCCAGTAGTATAGCCGGAGGGTACTCCTACAATGAGCAGTTCTTC. It yields the protein CASSIAGGYSYNEQFF.